The clone carrying this TCR beta chain was seen only a few times. Its antigen is not identified. These data belong to a study of identical twins. TCRdb re-derived calls from the 5' RACE reads in MiXCR, one entry per CDR3 protein. The sample lists about 700,000 distinct CDR3 sequences, 6.1% occurring once. Regarding the study as a whole: The presence of invariant MAIT and iNKT cells could partly confound analyses of zero-insertion sequences. A lower insertion count was a feature of abundant cord blood beta clonotypes, with no such feature in memory repertoires. Instead of following the same donors, the conclusions were based on cross-sectional statistical analysis.

In germline, CDR1 is SGHTS, CDR2 YDEGEE. Trimming cost V 2 bases and J 1 base, with 12 bases left between them. The CDR3 consists of 15 residues. The V gene is TRBV5-8, the J gene TRBJ1-2; possible D gene TRBD1, 5 bases. Input material: naive T cells sorted from blood. The sequence came from a young man in good health. CDR3 sequence reads: CASSFRRVLNYGYTF. The CDR3 DNA reads TGTGCCAGCAGCTTTCGCAGGGTGCTTAACTATGGCTACACCTTC.